This TCR beta chain was recovered during a study of cytomegalovirus exposure and HLA in healthy donors. Study observations and caveats: When presence/absence was analysed, sequencing depth was taken to be roughly uniform across donors.

The PCR was carried out with 60 Vbeta primers and 13 Jbeta primers. Sequencing was performed with immunoSEQ multiplex PCR; in TCRdb, only in-frame clones are kept and a portion is missing. The sample has roughly 130,000 clones, 55% to 75% seen once; the top ten hold roughly 1.5%. Germline assignment: CDR1 SGDLS and CDR2 YYNGEE. This CDR3 has 15 residues. The germline V and J ends were trimmed by 1 base and 2 bases, with 9 bases remaining between them. As to this clone: Antigen unknown.

Sequenced input: PBMCs. The V call is TRBV9, the J call TRBJ1-4; tentatively, D is TRBD1 (5 bases). This receptor was identified in a man under 40 in good health and CMV-seropositive. CDR3 in DNA: TGTGCCAGCAGCGTAAGGGGCTTTACTAATGAAAAACTGTTTTTT. It translates to CASSVRGFTNEKLFF.